This TCR beta chain was sequenced for a study of blood T cell repertoires in COVID-19. Whole-study context: COVID-19 samples collected from the United States, Italy and Spain covered acute and convalescent phases.

As handled by the study authors: Amplifying reference gene primers gave estimates of nucleated cell counts. The protocol was immunoSEQ multiplex PCR, while the TCRdb copy is restricted to in-frame clones and leaves out a portion. The V and J calls and the clone size are those of that table, but D and trimming were determined from the DNA. The sample carries 200,000 or so clones, under 85% recorded once. Germline CDR1 reads SGDLS; CDR2 reads YYNGEE. The CDR3 has 16 residues. V shed 0 bases, J shed 8 bases, and the junction held 13 bases outside the gene matches. The source of this sequence is a woman aged 40-49 years with acute or convalescent COVID-19. The chain joins TRBV9 to TRBJ1-2, with 7 positions matching TRBD1. The sample consisted of peripheral blood. The CDR3: CASSVGVGGGGRGYTF. CDR3 coding DNA: TGTGCCAGCAGCGTAGGTGTAGGAGGGGGCGGGCGCGGCTACACCTTC.